The 9 T cell receptor beta chains listed next were all sequenced from one sample in a study of blood T cell repertoires in COVID-19. Libraries were prepared by immunoSEQ multiplex PCR; TCRdb keeps only in-frame clonotypes and omits some of them. The sample consists of about 500,000 clones, roughly 87% of them appearing once. The specimen sequenced was PBMCs or T cells enriched from blood (not recorded which). Receptors originate from a woman aged 18-29 years who had recovered from COVID-19.

The J gene is TRBJ2-1, the V gene TRBV5-4, with 9 bases fitting TRBD1. V was clipped by 5 bases and J by 2 bases; unmatched bases: 5. CDR1 is SGHNT, CDR2 YYREEE, per germline (reference sequence). The CDR3 runs to 15 residues. The CDR3 reads CASRGGQGTYNEQFF. CDR3 nucleotides: TGTGCCAGCAGGGGGGGACAGGGCACCTACAATGAGCAGTTCTTC.

Only one count was recorded for this clone. The rearrangement uses TRBV9 and TRBJ2-5, with D tentatively TRBD2 (5 bases). V was clipped by 3 bases and J by 5 bases, with 20 bases between them. Germline CDR1 is SGDLS and CDR2 is YYNGEE. There are 16 residues in the CDR3. The CDR3 DNA follows: TGTGCCAGCAGCGGAGCCCCGAGTGCGGGTGTGGAGACCCAGTACTTC. Residues: CASSGAPSAGVETQYF. Supplemented by reference TRBV9 and TRBJ2-5, the full variable domain reads DSGVTQTPKHLITATGQRVTLRCSPRSGDLSVYWYQQSLDQGLQFLIQYYNGEERAKGNILERFSAQQFPDLHSELNLSSLELGDSALYFCASSGAPSAGVETQYFGPGTRLLVL.

This clone was seen only once. This chain links TRBV2 with TRBJ1-4; D call uncertain. V lost 3 bases, J lost 8 bases, and 13 bases lay in between. This CDR3 spans 14 amino acids. Germline V gives CDR1 SNHLY, CDR2 FYNNEI. The CDR3 spells CASSDGRDSEKLFF. Here the CDR3 DNA reads TGTGCCAGCAGTGATGGCCGGGATTCGGAAAAACTGTTTTTT.

The J gene is TRBJ2-7, the V gene TRBV5-6; 9 nucleotides align to TRBD1. Germline V gene data show CDR1 as SGHDT and CDR2 as YYEEEE. This CDR3 region has 14 residues. V was clipped by 4 bases and J by 4 bases; unmatched bases: 6. The CDR3 bases are TGTGCCAGCAGCGCCGGGACAGGGATTTACGAGCAGTACTTC. Translated, it gives CASSAGTGIYEQYF.

The chain is built from TRBV3-1 (or the pseudogene TRBV3-2) and TRBJ2-1; D perhaps matches TRBD1 (6 bases). Germline CDR1 and CDR2: LGHDT and YNNKEL (reference sequence). Between the trimmed V and J ends, which lost 4 bases and 4 bases, there was a span of 8 bases. CDR3 length equals 13 residues. CDR3 sequence (DNA): TGTGCCAGCAGCCCGACAGGATACAATGAGCAGTTCTTC. Translated, it gives CASSPTGYNEQFF.

This chain joins TRBV3-1 (or the pseudogene TRBV3-2) and TRBJ2-5, with TRBD1 matching over 10 bases. This CDR3 comprises 16 residues. V lost 0 bases, J lost 4 bases, and 5 bases stayed unmatched. Germline CDR1 reads LGHDT; CDR2 reads YNNKEL (reference sequence). The CDR3 DNA sequence: TGTGCCAGCAGCCAAGATGCGACAGGGGGCGCAGAGACCCAGTACTTC. Translating gives CASSQDATGGAETQYF.

The chain recombines TRBV4-2 with TRBJ2-1, with 9 bases lining up with TRBD1. Trimming cost V 0 bases and J 7 bases; bases outside gene matches: 7. The CDR3 is 16 amino acids. The germline CDR1 and CDR2 sequences are LGHNA and YNFKEQ. CDR3 DNA sequence: TGTGCCAGCAGCCAAGATCAGGGACAGGGTGGAAATGAGCAGTTCTTC. Residues: CASSQDQGQGGNEQFF.

The chain is built from TRBV3-1 (or the pseudogene TRBV3-2) and TRBJ1-5, with D possibly matching TRBD1 (5 bases). Germline V gives CDR1 LGHDT, CDR2 YNNKEL (reference sequence). V lost 2 bases to trimming and J lost 2 bases, with 7 bases between them. The CDR3 runs 14 residues. The CDR3 DNA reads as TGTGCCAGCAGCCAACAGGGTGGCAATCAGCCCCAGCATTTT. Its protein is CASSQQGGNQPQHF.

The V and J genes are TRBV11-2 and TRBJ2-7, with 7 bases fitting TRBD2. CDR3 length: 13 amino acids. V dropped 5 bases and J dropped 7; count of bases not matched to a gene: 8. Germline CDR1 is SGHAT and CDR2 is FQNNGV. This CDR3 reads CASSVGTTWEQYF. CDR3 nucleotides: TGTGCCAGCAGCGTCGGGACTACCTGGGAGCAGTACTTC.